The 2 T cell receptor beta chains below come from one sample, sequenced in a study of metastatic and nonmetastatic thyroid tumors. Patients were all untreated before their thyroid surgery. TCRdb reanalyzed the PCR reads with MiXCR. The table has 16,000 or so clones, 20% to 25% seen once; the top ten hold approximately 13%. The sample consisted of tumor tissue. The source is a male donor with papillary thyroid cancer or a benign thyroid nodule (not recorded which). Some clones in this sample may be carry-over from other donors' samples.

This clone was counted at least ten times. This may be a read error, as it is one base from a much larger clone. In the same sample, other DNA sequences code for this CDR3. The chain combines TRBV12-3 or TRBV12-4 with TRBJ2-2; no definite D call. V lost 5 bases and J 5 bases, leaving 15 bases between the germline ends. The CDR3 length is 15 residues. CDR3 coding DNA: TGTGCCAGCAGTCCGACCCGGCTCGGTACCGGGGAGCTGTTTTTT. Its translation: CASSPTRLGTGELFF.

The CDR3 region is CSASSGAGGYTF. Here the CDR3 DNA reads TGCAGTGCTAGTTCCGGGGCCGGGGGCTACACCTTC. The chain carries TRBV20-1 and TRBJ1-2, with a weak D call TRBD1 (5 bases). V lost 3 bases to trimming and J lost 8 bases, with 13 bases between them. The CDR3 is 12 residues long. Germline lookup yields CDR1 DFQATT and CDR2 SNEGSKA (reference sequence).